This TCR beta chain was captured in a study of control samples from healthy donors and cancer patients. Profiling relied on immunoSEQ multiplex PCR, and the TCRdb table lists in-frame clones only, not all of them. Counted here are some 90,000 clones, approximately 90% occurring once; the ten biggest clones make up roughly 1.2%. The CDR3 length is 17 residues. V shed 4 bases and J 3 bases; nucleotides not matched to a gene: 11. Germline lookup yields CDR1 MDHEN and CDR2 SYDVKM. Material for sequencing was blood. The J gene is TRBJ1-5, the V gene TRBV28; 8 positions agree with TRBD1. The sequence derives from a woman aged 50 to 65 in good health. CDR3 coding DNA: TGTGCCAGCAGTTCGGCGGGGACAGGCCGAGCCAATCAGCCCCAGCATTTT. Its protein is CASSSAGTGRANQPQHF. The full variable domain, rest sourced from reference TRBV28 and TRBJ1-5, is DVKVTQSSRYLVKRTGEKVFLECVQDMDHENMFWYRQDPGLGLRLIYFSYDVKMKEKGDIPEGYSVSREKKERFSLILESASTNQTSMYLCASSSAGTGRANQPQHFGDGTRLSIL.